This is a list of T cell receptor beta chains from one sample in a study of cytomegalovirus exposure and HLA in healthy donors. The data were produced by immunoSEQ multiplex PCR, yet TCRdb's version contains in-frame clones alone and is incomplete. The sample consists of about 360,000 clones, roughly 85% of them appearing once. The sample was PBMCs. All receptors come from a young woman in good health and CMV-seronegative. Both conserved end residues are part of each CDR3. D genes are given only for firm matches. The size of a clone is reported for some rows only, either as once, few or many, or as a class for expanded clones.

TRBJ2-1 TRBV29-1 . . CSVHSPGTSMGNEQFF TGCAGCGTACACAGTCCCGGGACTTCAATGGGGAATGAGCAGTTCTTC
TRBJ2-3 TRBV30 . . CACRRSGPDTQYF TGTGCCTGCCGGCGATCAGGCCCAGATACGCAGTATTTT
TRBJ2-2 TRBV28 TRBD2 . CATATGGINTGELFF TGTGCCACCGCCACGGGAGGGATAAACACCGGGGAGCTGTTTTTT
TRBJ2-2 TRBV6-5 TRBD2 once CASKAGGTNTGELFF TGTGCCAGCAAGGCGGGGGGGACGAACACCGGGGAGCTGTTTTTT
TRBJ2-1 TRBV5-1 . . CASSLGAPYNEQFF TGCGCCAGCAGCTTGGGCGCTCCCTACAATGAGCAGTTCTTC
TRBJ1-2 TRBV28 . few CASRGGDYGYTF TGTGCCAGCCGCGGCGGTGACTATGGCTACACCTTC
TRBJ2-7 TRBV4-1 . few CASSQEGAGASYEQYF TGCGCCAGCAGCCAAGAAGGGGCGGGGGCTTCCTACGAGCAGTACTTC
TRBJ2-3 TRBV6-4 TRBD1 . CASSDSGQGPTYF TGTGCCAGCAGTGACTCGGGACAGGGGCCCACATATTTT
TRBJ2-7 TRBV5-1 TRBD1 . CASSFTGTGSYEQYF TGCGCCAGCAGCTTTACCGGGACAGGGTCCTACGAGCAGTACTTC
TRBJ1-3 TRBV4-1 . . CASSQGPGSGNTIYF TGCGCCAGCAGCCAAGGTCCAGGGTCCGGAAACACCATATATTTT
TRBJ2-3 TRBV5-1 TRBD2 . CASSCPGGRNLLAGESTDTQYF TGCGCCAGCAGCTGCCCAGGAGGCAGAAATCTACTAGCGGGAGAGAGCACAGATACGCAGTATTTT
TRBJ1-1 TRBV2 . once CASRGDRMGNTEAFF TGTGCCAGCAGGGGAGACAGGATGGGGAACACTGAAGCTTTCTTT
TRBJ1-6 TRBV7-6 TRBD1 . CASSLMSGQNSPLHF TGTGCCAGCAGCTTAATGTCGGGACAGAATTCACCCCTCCACTTT
TRBJ2-3 TRBV18 TRBD1 . CASSPDRTTDTQYF TGTGCCAGCTCACCGGACAGGACCACAGATACGCAGTATTTT
TRBJ2-1 TRBV19 . . CASNDRFSYNEQFF TGTGCCAGTAATGACAGGTTCTCCTACAATGAGCAGTTCTTC
TRBJ2-1 TRBV28 TRBD2 . CASSPGLAGVEQFF TGTGCCAGCAGCCCGGGACTAGCGGGAGTTGAGCAGTTCTTC
TRBJ2-7 TRBV5-6 . . CASSYGLPSYEQYF TGTGCCAGCAGCTACGGACTACCCTCCTACGAGCAGTACTTC
TRBJ1-2 TRBV7-2 . . CASSPQTGPYYGYTF TGTGCCAGCAGCCCGCAGACAGGCCCCTACTATGGCTACACCTTC
TRBJ2-2 TRBV10-3 TRBD2 . CAIRLAGGTTGELFF TGTGCCATCAGACTAGCGGGAGGGACCACCGGGGAGCTGTTTTTT
TRBJ1-2 TRBV6-1 TRBD1 . CASSEVRTGGYTF TGTGCCAGCAGTGAAGTCCGGACAGGTGGCTACACCTTC
TRBJ2-2 TRBV7-6 . . CASSPRANTGELFF TGTGCCAGCAGCCCCCGCGCGAACACCGGGGAGCTGTTTTTT
TRBJ2-5 TRBV5-1 TRBD1 . CASSSPDRGQETQYF TGCGCCAGCAGCTCTCCTGACAGGGGGCAAGAGACCCAGTACTTC
TRBJ2-7 TRBV18 . once CASSGTAGARKEQYF TGTGCCAGCTCGGGGACGGCAGGGGCGCGAAAAGAGCAGTACTTC
TRBJ2-7 TRBV6-6 TRBD2 . CASSPDRGSREQYF TGTGCCAGCAGCCCAGACCGCGGGAGCCGCGAGCAGTACTTC
TRBJ2-7 TRBV27 TRBD1 . CASSLRQGSYEQYF TGTGCCAGCAGTTTGCGACAGGGGTCCTACGAGCAGTACTTC
TRBJ1-4 TRBV27 . . CASRPGQEYEKLFF TGTGCCAGCCGACCGGGACAAGAGTATGAAAAACTGTTTTTT
TRBJ1-1 TRBV4-1 TRBD1 . CASSQRGPDTEAFF TGCGCCAGCAGCCAAAGGGGGCCGGACACTGAAGCTTTCTTT
TRBJ2-1 TRBV28 . . CASSLVGNSYNEQFF TGTGCCAGCAGTTTGGTCGGTAACTCCTACAATGAGCAGTTCTTC
TRBJ2-7 TRBV5-4 TRBD1 once CASGQPGQSASEQYF TGTGCCAGCGGACAACCGGGACAGTCGGCGTCCGAGCAGTACTTC
TRBJ1-2 TRBV6-5 . . CASTKDSNYGYTF TGTGCCAGCACCAAGGACAGCAACTATGGCTACACCTTC
TRBJ2-7 TRBV6-4 TRBD2 . CASSAYSGSRYEQYF TGTGCCAGCAGCGCATATAGCGGGAGTCGCTACGAGCAGTACTTC
TRBJ1-2 TRBV9 TRBD1 once CARYDRDAYGYTF TGTGCCCGGTACGACAGGGACGCCTATGGCTACACCTTC
TRBJ1-6 TRBV5-1 . . CASSRRWVRGNNSPLHF TGCGCCAGCAGCCGACGATGGGTCAGGGGAAATAATTCACCCCTCCACTTT
TRBJ1-1 TRBV29-1 . . CSVEFRGTEAFF TGCAGCGTTGAATTTCGGGGGACTGAAGCTTTCTTT
TRBJ1-2 TRBV11-2 . . CASSLGVSYGYTF TGTGCCAGCAGCTTAGGCGTCTCTTATGGCTACACCTTC
TRBJ1-3 TRBV30 TRBD1 . CAWSSPYNRGSGNTIYF TGTGCCTGGAGTTCTCCATACAACAGGGGCAGTGGAAACACCATATATTTT
TRBJ2-4 TRBV6-1 . . CASSDPGAKNIQYF TGTGCCAGCAGTGATCCGGGGGCCAAAAACATTCAGTACTTC
TRBJ2-2 TRBV2 TRBD2 . CASTEGAGSTGELFF TGTGCCAGCACGGAAGGAGCGGGATCCACCGGGGAGCTGTTTTTT
TRBJ2-7 TRBV5-1 . few CASSLVGYEQYF TGCGCCAGCAGCTTGGTCGGTTACGAGCAGTACTTC
TRBJ1-4 TRBV5-1 . . CASSLNSGKLFF TGCGCCAGCAGCTTGAATTCCGGGAAACTGTTTTTT